This TCR beta chain was observed in a study of T cell responses to AZD1222 COVID-19 vaccine. Only in-frame clones appear in the TCRdb table, and some are missing; sequencing was by immunoSEQ multiplex PCR. The sample records 150,000 or so clones, about 92% being singletons. The V segment lost 1 base and the J segment 7 bases; nucleotides outside the gene matches: 4. This CDR3 spans 14 amino acids. Looked up from germline, CDR1 is MNHEY and CDR2 is SMNVEV (reference sequence). This chain joins TRBV27 and TRBJ2-1, with TRBD2 identical over 7 bases. This receptor was taken from an adult who received the AZD1222 COVID-19 vaccine. Sequencing was performed on peripheral blood, taken 28 days after the second AZD1222 dose. CDR3 DNA: TGTGCCAGCAGTTTATGGGTTAGCGGGAATGAGCAGTTCTTC. It translates to CASSLWVSGNEQFF.